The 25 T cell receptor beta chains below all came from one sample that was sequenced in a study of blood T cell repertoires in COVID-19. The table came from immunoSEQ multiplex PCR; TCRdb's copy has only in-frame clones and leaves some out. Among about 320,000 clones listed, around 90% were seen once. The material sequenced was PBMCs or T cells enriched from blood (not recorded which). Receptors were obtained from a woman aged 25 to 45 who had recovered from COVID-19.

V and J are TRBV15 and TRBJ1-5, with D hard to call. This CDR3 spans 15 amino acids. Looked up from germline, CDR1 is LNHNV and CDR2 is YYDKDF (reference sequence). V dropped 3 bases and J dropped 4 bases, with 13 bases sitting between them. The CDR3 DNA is TGTGCCACCAGCAGTCGGGGTCCCGGGAATCAGCCCCAGCATTTT. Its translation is CATSSRGPGNQPQHF.

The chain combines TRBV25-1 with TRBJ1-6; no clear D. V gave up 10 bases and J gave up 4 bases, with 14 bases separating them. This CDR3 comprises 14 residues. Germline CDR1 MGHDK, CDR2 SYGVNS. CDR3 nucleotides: TGTGCCACCACGTTGCGGGGTTATAATTCACCCCTCCACTTT. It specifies CATTLRGYNSPLHF.

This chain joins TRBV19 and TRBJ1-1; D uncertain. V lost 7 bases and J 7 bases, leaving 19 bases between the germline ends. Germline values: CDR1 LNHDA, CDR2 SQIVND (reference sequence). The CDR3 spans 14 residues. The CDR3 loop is CASTPQRQAGEAFF. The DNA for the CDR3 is TGTGCCAGTACCCCTCAGCGGCAGGCCGGTGAAGCTTTCTTT.

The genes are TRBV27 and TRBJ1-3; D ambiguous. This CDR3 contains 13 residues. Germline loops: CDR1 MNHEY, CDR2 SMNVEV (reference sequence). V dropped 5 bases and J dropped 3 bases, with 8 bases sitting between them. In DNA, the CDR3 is TGTGCCAGCAGTCGGGTTCGTGGAAACACCATATATTTT. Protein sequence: CASSRVRGNTIYF.

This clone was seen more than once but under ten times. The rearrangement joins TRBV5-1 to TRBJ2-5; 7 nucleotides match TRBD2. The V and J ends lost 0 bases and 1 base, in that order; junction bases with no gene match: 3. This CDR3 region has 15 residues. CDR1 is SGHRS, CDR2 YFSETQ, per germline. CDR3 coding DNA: TGCGCCAGCAGCTTGGAGGGGACTATCCAAGAGACCCAGTACTTC. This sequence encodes CASSLEGTIQETQYF.

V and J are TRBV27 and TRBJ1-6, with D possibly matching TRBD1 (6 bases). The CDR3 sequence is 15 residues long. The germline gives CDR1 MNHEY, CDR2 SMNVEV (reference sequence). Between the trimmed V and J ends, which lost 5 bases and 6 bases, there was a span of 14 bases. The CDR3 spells CASSTGNFGNSPLHF. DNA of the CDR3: TGTGCCAGCAGTACAGGGAATTTTGGTAATTCACCCCTCCACTTT.

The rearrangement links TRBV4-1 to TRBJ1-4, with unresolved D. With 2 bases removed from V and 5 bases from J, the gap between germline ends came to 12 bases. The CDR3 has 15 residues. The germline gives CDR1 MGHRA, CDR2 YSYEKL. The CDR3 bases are TGCGCCAGCAGCCAAACCCCAGCGGACAATGAAAAACTGTTTTTT. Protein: CASSQTPADNEKLFF.

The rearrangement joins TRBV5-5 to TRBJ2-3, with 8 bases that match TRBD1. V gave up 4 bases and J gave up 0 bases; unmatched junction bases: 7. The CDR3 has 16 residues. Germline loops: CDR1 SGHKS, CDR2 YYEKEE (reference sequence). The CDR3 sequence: CASSKIDRGSTDTQYF. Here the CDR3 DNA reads TGTGCCAGCAGCAAAATCGACAGGGGAAGCACAGATACGCAGTATTTT.

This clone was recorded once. The CDR3 here is CASSAQLRGAPGDTQYF. The CDR3 DNA reads as TGTGCCAGCAGCGCCCAGTTGCGGGGGGCCCCTGGGGATACGCAGTATTTT. The chain combines TRBV9 with TRBJ2-3; 8 bases are shared with TRBD2. The germline V gene encodes CDR1 SGDLS and CDR2 YYNGEE. The CDR3 runs to 17 residues. Trimming removed 3 bases from V and 6 bases from J; junction bases left unmatched: 15.

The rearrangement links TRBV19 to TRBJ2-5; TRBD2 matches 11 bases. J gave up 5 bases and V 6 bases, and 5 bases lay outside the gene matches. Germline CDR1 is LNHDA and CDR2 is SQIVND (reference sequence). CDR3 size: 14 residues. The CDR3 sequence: CASRLTSGVETQYF. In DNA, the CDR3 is TGTGCCAGTAGACTGACTAGCGGGGTCGAGACCCAGTACTTC.

The CDR3 DNA reads TGTGCCAGCAGTTACTTTGGGCAAGATGAGCAGTTCTTC. Its translation is CASSYFGQDEQFF. The genes are TRBV6-6 and TRBJ2-1; D is ambiguous. Deletions cut 1 base from V and 8 bases from J, with 9 bases between. The V gene's germline CDR1 is MNHNY and CDR2 SVGAGI (reference sequence). This CDR3 is built from 13 residues.

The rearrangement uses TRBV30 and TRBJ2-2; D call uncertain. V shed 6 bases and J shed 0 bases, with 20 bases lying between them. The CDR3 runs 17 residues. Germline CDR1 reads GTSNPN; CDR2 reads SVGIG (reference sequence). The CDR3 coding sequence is TGTGCCTGCCCTAAGGTGTGGGCCCTCGCGAACACCGGGGAGCTGTTTTTT. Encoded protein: CACPKVWALANTGELFF.

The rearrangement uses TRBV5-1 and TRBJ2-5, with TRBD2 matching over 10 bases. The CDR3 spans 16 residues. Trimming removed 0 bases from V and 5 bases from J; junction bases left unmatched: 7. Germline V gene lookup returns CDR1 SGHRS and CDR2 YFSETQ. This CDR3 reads CASSLGLAGDGETQYF. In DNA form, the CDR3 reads TGCGCCAGCAGCTTGGGGCTAGCGGGGGACGGGGAGACCCAGTACTTC.

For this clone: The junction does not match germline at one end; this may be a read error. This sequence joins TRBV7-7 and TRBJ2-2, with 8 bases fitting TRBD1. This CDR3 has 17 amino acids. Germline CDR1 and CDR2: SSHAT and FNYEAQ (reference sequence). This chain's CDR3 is CASSLGQGALNTGELFF. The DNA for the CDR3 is TGTGCTAGCAGCTTGGGGCAGGGGGCCCTGAACACCGGGGAGCTGTTTTTT.

DNA of the CDR3: TGTGCCAGTAGCCAGACAGGGTCCAATCAGCCCCAGCATTTT. This codes for CASSQTGSNQPQHF. V usage is TRBV19 and J usage is TRBJ1-5; 7 bases match TRBD1. This CDR3 contains 14 residues. V was clipped by 6 bases and J by 3 bases; unmatched bases: 5. Per the germline V gene, CDR1 is LNHDA and CDR2 is SQIVND (reference sequence).

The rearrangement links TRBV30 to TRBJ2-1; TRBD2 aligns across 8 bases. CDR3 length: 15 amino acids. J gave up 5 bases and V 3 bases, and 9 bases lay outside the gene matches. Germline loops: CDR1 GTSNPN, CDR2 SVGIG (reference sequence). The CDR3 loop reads CAWRPAAGGNNEQFF. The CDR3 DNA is TGTGCCTGGAGGCCAGCCGCGGGGGGCAACAATGAGCAGTTCTTC. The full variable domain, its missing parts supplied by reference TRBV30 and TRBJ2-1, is SQTIHQWPATLVQPVGSPLSLECTVEGTSNPNLYWYRQAAGRGLQLLFYSVGIGQISSEVPQNLSASRPQDRQFILSSKKLLLSDSGFYLCAWRPAAGGNNEQFFGPGTRLTVL.

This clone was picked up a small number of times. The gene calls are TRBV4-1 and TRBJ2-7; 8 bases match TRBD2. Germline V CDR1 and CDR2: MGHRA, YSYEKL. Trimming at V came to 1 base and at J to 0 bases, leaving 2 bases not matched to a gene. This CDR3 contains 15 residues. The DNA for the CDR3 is TGCGCCAGCAGCCAAGGGAGCGGGGGCTCCTACGAGCAGTACTTC. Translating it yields CASSQGSGGSYEQYF.

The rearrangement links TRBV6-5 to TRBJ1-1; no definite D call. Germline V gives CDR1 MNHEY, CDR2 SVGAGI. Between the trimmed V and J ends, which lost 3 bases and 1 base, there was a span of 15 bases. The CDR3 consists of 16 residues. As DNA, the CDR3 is TGTGCCAGCAGTTATAAGATGTTATCGGGGAACACTGAAGCTTTCTTT. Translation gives CASSYKMLSGNTEAFF.

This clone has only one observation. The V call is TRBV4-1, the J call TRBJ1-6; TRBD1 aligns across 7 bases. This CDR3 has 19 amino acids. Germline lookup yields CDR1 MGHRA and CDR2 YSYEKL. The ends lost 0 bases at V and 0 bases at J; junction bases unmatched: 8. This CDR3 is CASSQDGTVPSSYNSPLHF. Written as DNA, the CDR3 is TGCGCCAGCAGCCAAGATGGGACAGTACCAAGCTCCTATAATTCACCCCTCCACTTT.

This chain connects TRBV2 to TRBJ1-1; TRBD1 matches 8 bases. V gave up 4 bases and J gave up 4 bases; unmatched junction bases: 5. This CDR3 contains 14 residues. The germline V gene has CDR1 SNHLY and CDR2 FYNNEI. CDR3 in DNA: TGTGCCAGCAGTGGGGACAGGTGGGCCACTGAAGCTTTCTTT. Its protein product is CASSGDRWATEAFF.

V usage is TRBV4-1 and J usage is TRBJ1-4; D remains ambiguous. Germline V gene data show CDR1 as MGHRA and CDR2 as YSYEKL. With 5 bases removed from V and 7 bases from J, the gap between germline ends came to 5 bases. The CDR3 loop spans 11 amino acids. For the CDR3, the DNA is TGCGCCAGCAGCACGGGTGAAAAACTGTTTTTT. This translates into CASSTGEKLFF.

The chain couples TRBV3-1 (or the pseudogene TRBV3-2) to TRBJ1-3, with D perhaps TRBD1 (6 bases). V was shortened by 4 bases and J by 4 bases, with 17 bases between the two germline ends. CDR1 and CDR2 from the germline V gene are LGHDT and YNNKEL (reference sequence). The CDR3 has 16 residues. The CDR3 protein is CASSRATGISGNTIYF. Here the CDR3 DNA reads TGTGCCAGCAGCCGCGCTACAGGGATTTCCGGAAACACCATATATTTT.

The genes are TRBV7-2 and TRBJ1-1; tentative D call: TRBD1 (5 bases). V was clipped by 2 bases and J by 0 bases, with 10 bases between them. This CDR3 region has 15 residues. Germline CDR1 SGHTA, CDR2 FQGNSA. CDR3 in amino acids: CASSLRWDLNTEAFF. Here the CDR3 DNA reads TGTGCCAGCAGCTTAAGGTGGGACTTGAACACTGAAGCTTTCTTT.

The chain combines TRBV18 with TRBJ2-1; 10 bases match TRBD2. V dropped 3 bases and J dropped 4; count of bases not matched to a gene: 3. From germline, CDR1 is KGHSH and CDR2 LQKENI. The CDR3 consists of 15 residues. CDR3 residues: CASSPMTSGYNEQFF. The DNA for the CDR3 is TGTGCCAGCTCACCGATGACTAGCGGGTACAATGAGCAGTTCTTC.

This CDR3 reads CASSQGGIMDRGVDEQFF. In DNA, the CDR3 is TGCGCCAGCAGCCAAGGGGGGATTATGGACAGGGGGGTTGATGAGCAGTTCTTC. The genes are TRBV4-1 and TRBJ2-1, with 10 nucleotides matching TRBD1. The CDR3 contains 18 residues. Per germline, CDR1 MGHRA and CDR2 YSYEKL. Germline trimming cut 1 base from V and 8 bases from J; bases unmatched to any gene: 14.